The clone carrying this T cell receptor beta chain showed up just a few times. The target antigen is unknown. The source of the sample is a study of blood T cells in healthy people across ages. Study-level results: Donors of long life had a larger count of naive CD4+ cells and greater diversity than aged donors. Donor CMV infection status was unknown, possibly confounding age-related changes in expanded clonotypes. TCR beta diversity was tightly associated with the proportion of naive T cells.

Primers used in a second PCR of roughly 6 to 11 cycles were a sample-barcoded 5' primer and a J-beta primer mix. TCRdb fed the 5' RACE reads into MiXCR, producing one record per CDR3 protein. Of about 1 million distinct CDR3 sequences in the sample, less than 50% were seen once. This CDR3 has 14 amino acids. V lost 4 bases and J lost 5, with 14 bases in between. From germline, CDR1 is SNHLY and CDR2 FYNNEI. The study recruited healthy Caucasian donors from Russia who were aged about 6 to 90. V is TRBV2 and J is TRBJ2-5, with D tentatively TRBD2 (6 bases). The TCR comes from a woman aged 55-75 years in good health. Sequenced input: blood. In DNA form, the CDR3 reads TGTGCCAGCAGTGTTCTACAGGCGGGGGAGACCCAGTACTTC. Residues: CASSVLQAGETQYF.